The present T cell receptor beta chain was sequenced within a study of blood T cell repertoires in COVID-19. Between the trimmed V and J ends, which lost 2 bases and 5 bases, there was a span of 6 bases. The CDR3 runs to 12 residues. From germline, CDR1 is KGHSH and CDR2 LQKENI. Data came from immunoSEQ multiplex PCR; TCRdb stores just in-frame clones and leaves some out. The sample lists about 130,000 clones; about 80% were seen once. V is TRBV18 and J is TRBJ1-1; no firm D call. Material: peripheral blood. The TCR sequence derives from a man aged 35-49 years with active or convalescent COVID-19. Written as DNA, the CDR3 is TGTGCCAGCTCACCAGGGGAGACTGAAGCTTTCTTT. Protein sequence: CASSPGETEAFF.